These 21 T cell receptor beta chains were sequenced from one sample in a study of blood T cell repertoires in COVID-19. Sequenced by immunoSEQ multiplex PCR; TCRdb stores in-frame clones only, minus some. The sample yields about 150,000 clones, about 85% seen once. Sample: peripheral blood. These receptors were obtained from a man in his sixties with COVID-19, enrolled during active disease.

CDR3 sequence (DNA): TGTGCCAGCAGGGCCGGGGAGAACACTGAAGCTTTCTTT. Amino acid sequence: CASRAGENTEAFF. The chain couples TRBV6-1 to TRBJ1-1; unclear D gene. Trimming pared 6 bases from V and 1 base from J, leaving 9 bases between. Looked up from germline, CDR1 is MNHNS and CDR2 is SASEGT. This CDR3 is 13 amino acids long.

The CDR3 loop is CAWEKTALGSEQYF. The DNA for the CDR3 is TGTGCCTGGGAAAAGACAGCTCTGGGATCCGAGCAGTACTTC. The rearrangement links TRBV30 to TRBJ2-7; possibly TRBD1 for D (5 bases). The germline V gene encodes CDR1 GTSNPN and CDR2 SVGIG (reference sequence). CDR3 length equals 14 residues. V lost 5 bases to trimming and J lost 6 bases, with 20 bases between them.

The rearrangement links TRBV4-2 to TRBJ2-7; the match to TRBD2 covers 7 bases. The CDR3 is 16 residues long. J lost 2 bases, V lost 0 bases, and 7 bases had no gene match. Germline CDR1 reads LGHNA; CDR2 reads YNFKEQ. The CDR3 coding sequence is TGTGCCAGCAGCCAAGATAAGGCTAGCGGAACCTACGAGCAGTACTTC. It translates to CASSQDKASGTYEQYF.

This clone was picked up a small number of times. V is TRBV18 and J is TRBJ2-2; TRBD1 aligns across 9 bases. V shed 2 bases and J 5 bases; nucleotides not matched to a gene: 6. The CDR3 has 16 amino acids. Germline CDR1 is KGHSH and CDR2 is LQKENI. As DNA, the CDR3 is TGTGCCAGCTCACCAATCCGGACAGGGGTAACCGGGGAGCTGTTTTTT. It yields the protein CASSPIRTGVTGELFF. Complete variable domain (other parts from reference TRBV18 and TRBJ2-2): NAGVMQNPRHLVRRRGQEARLRCSPMKGHSHVYWYRQLPEEGLKFMVYLQKENIIDESGMPKERFSAEFPKEGPSILRIQQVVRGDSAAYFCASSPIRTGVTGELFFGEGSRLTVL.

The chain has TRBV25-1 and TRBJ1-1, with 9 nucleotides matching TRBD1. Germline V gives CDR1 MGHDK, CDR2 SYGVNS. The CDR3 has 13 residues. The trim removed 6 bases at V and 1 base at J, leaving 0 bases unmatched. CDR3 DNA sequence: TGTGCCAGCAGGGACAGGGGGAACACTGAAGCTTTCTTT. Protein sequence: CASRDRGNTEAFF. Supplemented by reference TRBV25-1 and TRBJ1-1, the full variable domain reads EADIYQTPRYLVIGTGKKITLECSQTMGHDKMYWYQQDPGMELHLIHYSYGVNSTEKGDLSSESTVSRIRTEHFPLTLESARPSHTSQYLCASRDRGNTEAFFGQGTRLTVV.

The chain couples TRBV7-9 to TRBJ2-2; tentatively, D is TRBD1 (5 bases). This CDR3 has 14 residues. CDR1 is SEHNR and CDR2 is FQNEAQ in the germline V gene (reference sequence). Between the trimmed V and J ends, which lost 3 bases and 2 bases, there was a span of 7 bases. The CDR3 DNA reads TGTGCCAGCAGCTTTGGACACAACACCGGGGAGCTGTTTTTT. It encodes CASSFGHNTGELFF.

This clone was observed a single time. In DNA form, the CDR3 reads TGTGCCACCCTCCGGGACTTAAACACCGGGGAGCTGTTTTTT. It codes for CATLRDLNTGELFF. The V gene is TRBV28, the J gene TRBJ2-2; D might be TRBD2 (6 bases). The ends were cut back, 10 bases at V and 2 bases at J, with 14 bases in the middle. This CDR3 contains 14 residues. The germline V gene has CDR1 MDHEN and CDR2 SYDVKM.

This chain joins TRBV6-2 or TRBV6-3 and TRBJ1-1; 8 nucleotides match TRBD1. Germline loops: CDR1 MNHEY, CDR2 SVGEGT. V gave up 5 bases and J gave up 4 bases; unmatched junction bases: 6. The CDR3 has 14 amino acids. The CDR3 loop is CASSPDRGPTEAFF. CDR3 DNA: TGTGCCAGCAGTCCCGACAGGGGACCCACTGAAGCTTTCTTT.

The chain couples TRBV15 to TRBJ2-1; D perhaps matches TRBD1 (6 bases). Germline CDR1 LNHNV, CDR2 YYDKDF (reference sequence). CDR3 size: 16 residues. V lost 0 bases, J lost 6 bases, and 15 bases lay in between. CDR3 in DNA: TGTGCCACCAGCAGAGATAAAAACAGGGTAGGCAATGAGCAGTTCTTC. It is translated as CATSRDKNRVGNEQFF. Variable domain in full (rest from reference TRBV15 and TRBJ2-1): DAMVIQNPRYQVTQFGKPVTLSCSQTLNHNVMYWYQQKSSQAPKLLFHYYDKDFNNEADTPDNFQSRRPNTSFCFLDIRSPGLGDTAMYLCATSRDKNRVGNEQFFGPGTRLTVL.

This chain connects TRBV7-9 to TRBJ2-1; D not resolved. The CDR3 length is 14 residues. With 1 base removed from V and 10 bases from J, the gap between germline ends came to 14 bases. CDR1 is SEHNR, CDR2 FQNEAQ, per germline (reference sequence). The CDR3 reads CASSLGPRVSEQFF. CDR3 DNA: TGTGCCAGCAGCTTAGGCCCACGGGTGAGCGAGCAGTTCTTC.

This chain uses TRBV3-1 (or the pseudogene TRBV3-2) with TRBJ1-5; TRBD1 agrees at 7 bases. CDR1 and CDR2 (germline): LGHDT, YNNKEL (reference sequence). The CDR3 spans 15 residues. V lost 10 bases and J lost 4; bases outside the gene matches: 13. CDR3 sequence: CAILRQGKLNQPQHF. The CDR3 coding sequence is TGTGCCATCCTCAGACAGGGTAAGTTGAATCAGCCCCAGCATTTT.

The V gene is TRBV7-8, the J gene TRBJ1-2, with D possibly being TRBD1 (5 bases). V was pared by 1 base and J by 4 bases, with 16 bases between. The CDR3 sequence is 16 residues long. CDR1 and CDR2 (germline): SGHVS, FQNEAQ. The CDR3 DNA reads as TGTGCCAGCAGCTTAGGAGTCTTACAGGAGTTCTATGGCTACACCTTC. Its translation is CASSLGVLQEFYGYTF.

This clone was seen only a few times. This sequence joins TRBV10-2 and TRBJ1-1; D not certain. Per germline, CDR1 WSHSY and CDR2 SAAADI. The CDR3 is 13 amino acids. Trimming shortened V by 7 bases and J by 4 bases, and 13 bases separated the two germline ends. The CDR3 bases are TGCGCCAGCATGAGAGGGTGGGGCACTGAAGCTTTCTTT. This codes for CASMRGWGTEAFF.

The genes are TRBV20-1 and TRBJ2-7; TRBD2 might be the D (5 bases). CDR1 and CDR2 from the germline V gene are DFQATT and SNEGSKA (reference sequence). This CDR3 has 15 amino acids. Deletions cut 3 bases from V and 7 bases from J, with 22 bases between. The CDR3 loop is CSASEVRRLSGEQYF. The CDR3 nucleotides read TGCAGTGCTAGTGAGGTTCGGAGGCTATCGGGGGAGCAGTACTTC.

The rearrangement links TRBV10-3 to TRBJ2-7, with 9 bases aligning to TRBD1. V dropped 3 bases and J dropped 0; count of bases not matched to a gene: 3. CDR1 is ENHRY and CDR2 is SYGVKD in the germline V gene. The CDR3 is 15 residues long. CDR3 amino acids: CAISDGQGTSYEQYF. CDR3 coding DNA: TGTGCCATCAGTGACGGACAGGGGACCTCCTACGAGCAGTACTTC.

With regard to this clone: Other DNA sequences from this sample encode an identical CDR3 as well. The chain has TRBV14 and TRBJ2-2; no clear D. V lost 4 bases to trimming and J lost 2 bases, with 5 bases between them. The CDR3 has 13 amino acids. Germline CDR1 is SGHDN and CDR2 is FVKESK. The DNA for the CDR3 is TGTGCCAGCAGCCCCCAAAACACCGGGGAGCTGTTTTTT. This gives the protein CASSPQNTGELFF.

This clone was seen only a few times. The chain is built from TRBV2 and TRBJ2-3; no firm D call. CDR1 is SNHLY and CDR2 is FYNNEI in the germline V gene. V shed 8 bases and J shed 0 bases, with 12 bases lying between them. The CDR3 contains 14 residues. The CDR3 DNA sequence: TGTGCCAGCCTTCTCATACAAAGCACAGATACGCAGTATTTT. Protein sequence: CASLLIQSTDTQYF.

V gene TRBV12-2 combines with J gene TRBJ1-2; TRBD1 was called by the table and not checked on the DNA. TRBV12-2 represents a pseudogene. The CDR3 is 19 amino acids. CDR3 nucleotides: TGTGCAAGTCGCTTCACCTTTGGGTTACAGGCCAATTCTAACTATGGCTACACCTTC. Translation: CASRFTFGLQANSNYGYTF.

The gene calls are TRBV9 and TRBJ2-5; 13 nucleotides match TRBD2. The V gene's germline CDR1 is SGDLS and CDR2 YYNGEE. The CDR3 covers 17 residues. Trimming cost V 3 bases and J 1 base; bases outside gene matches: 6. The CDR3 DNA reads TGTGCCAGCAGCGCGGGTGGACTAGCGGGAGCCCAAGAGACCCAGTACTTC. It codes for CASSAGGLAGAQETQYF.

The gene calls are TRBV6-2 or TRBV6-3 and TRBJ2-4; possible D gene TRBD1, 5 bases. CDR3 length equals 17 residues. Trimming shortened V by 0 bases and J by 7 bases, and 19 bases separated the two germline ends. CDR1 is MNHEY and CDR2 is SVGEGT in the germline V gene. The CDR3 spells CASSYSGGAQMENIQYF. CDR3 DNA: TGTGCCAGCAGTTACTCTGGTGGGGCGCAAATGGAGAACATTCAGTACTTC.

The rearrangement links TRBV7-8 to TRBJ1-5, with D maybe TRBD1 (5 bases). The CDR3 sequence is 16 residues long. Germline assignment: CDR1 SGHVS and CDR2 FQNEAQ. The V end was cut by 0 bases, the J end by 8 bases, with 17 bases between. CDR3: CASSLAPGTGDKPQHF. In DNA, the CDR3 is TGTGCCAGCAGCTTAGCGCCCGGGACTGGGGATAAGCCCCAGCATTTT.